The 14 T cell receptor beta chains given below trace back to one sample, sequenced in a study of response to subunit inactivated influenza vaccine. Via MiXCR, TCRdb re-called the RT-PCR reads, giving one row per CDR3 protein. Of a few hundred thousand distinct CDR3 sequences listed, 13% to 15% were seen once; the top ten hold over 8.5%. The sequencing used PBMCs from blood, collected 12 days after vaccination. These receptors were taken from a man aged 45-65 years who received an inactivated influenza vaccine.

At least ten counts were recorded for this clonotype. This chain links TRBV6-2 or TRBV6-3 with TRBJ2-7; D is unclear. V lost 5 bases and J lost 5, with 13 bases in between. The CDR3 loop spans 13 amino acids. Germline V gene sequence: CDR1 MNHEY, CDR2 SVGEGT. CDR3 in DNA: TGTGCCAGCAGTGCGACCTTATACAACGAGCAGTACTTC. The encoded protein is CASSATLYNEQYF.

The chain couples TRBV15 to TRBJ2-3; possibly TRBD1 for D (6 bases). CDR3 length: 14 amino acids. Between the trimmed V and J ends, which lost 2 bases and 4 bases, there was a span of 10 bases. Germline-derived CDR1 and CDR2 are LNHNV and YYDKDF (reference sequence). The CDR3 reads CATSRQGSSDTQYF. The CDR3 DNA reads TGTGCCACCAGCAGACAGGGGAGTTCAGATACGCAGTATTTT. Supplemented by reference TRBV15 and TRBJ2-3, the full variable domain reads DAMVIQNPRYQVTQFGKPVTLSCSQTLNHNVMYWYQQKSSQAPKLLFHYYDKDFNNEADTPDNFQSRRPNTSFCFLDIRSPGLGDTAMYLCATSRQGSSDTQYFGPGTRLTVL.

The table lists this clonotype with a few counts. This rearrangement joins TRBV4-3 to TRBJ2-3; no definite D call. CDR1 LGHNA and CDR2 YSLEER come from the germline V gene. The CDR3 has 14 residues. The germline V and J ends were trimmed by 2 bases and 0 bases, with 6 bases remaining between them. CDR3 bases: TGCGCCAGCAGCCAAACCGATAGCACAGATACGCAGTATTTT. It is translated as CASSQTDSTDTQYF.

This clonotype was seen many times. The chain is built from TRBV7-9 and TRBJ2-5; D call uncertain. CDR1 and CDR2 from the germline V gene are SEHNR and FQNEAQ (reference sequence). V lost 2 bases to trimming and J lost 2 bases, with 12 bases between them. The CDR3 runs 15 residues. DNA of the CDR3: TGTGCCAGCAGCTTAATGGGGAACTTACAAGAGACCCAGTACTTC. This encodes CASSLMGNLQETQYF.

The rearrangement joins TRBV12-3 or TRBV12-4 to TRBJ2-1; 13 nucleotides align to TRBD2. V was clipped by 5 bases and J by 10 bases; unmatched bases: 5. The CDR3 is 14 residues long. DNA for the CDR3: TGTGCCAGCAGTACCGGACTAGCGGGGGAAGAGCAGTTCTTC. Translating gives CASSTGLAGEEQFF.

This clonotype has more than one count but fewer than ten. This sequence joins TRBV28 and TRBJ2-1, with D tentatively TRBD1 (6 bases). With 5 bases removed from V and 7 bases from J, the gap between germline ends came to 15 bases. The CDR3 loop spans 14 amino acids. Germline assignment: CDR1 MDHEN and CDR2 SYDVKM. In DNA form, the CDR3 reads TGTGCCAGCAGTCCCTGGAGACAGGTAAATGAGCAGTTCTTC. Amino acids: CASSPWRQVNEQFF.

This clonotype was detected only a few times. The rearrangement links TRBV5-1 to TRBJ1-1; 9 nucleotides line up with TRBD1. Germline lookup yields CDR1 SGHRS and CDR2 YFSETQ. The CDR3 extends over 16 amino acids. Trimming removed 3 bases from V and 4 bases from J; junction bases left unmatched: 10. The CDR3 here is CASSSGTGFGGTEAFF. The DNA of the CDR3 is TGCGCCAGCAGCTCCGGGACAGGGTTTGGCGGCACTGAAGCTTTCTTT.

This clonotype has at least ten counts. V is TRBV7-8 and J is TRBJ2-1, with 9 positions matching TRBD2. The CDR3 is 18 residues long. V trimming: 1 base; J trimming: 5 bases; junction bases outside the gene matches: 12. The V gene's germline CDR1 is SGHVS and CDR2 FQNEAQ. The CDR3 protein is CASSLESSWLAGNNEQFF. CDR3 bases: TGTGCCAGCAGCTTAGAATCCTCGTGGCTAGCGGGGAACAATGAGCAGTTCTTC.

The V call is TRBV15, the J call TRBJ1-4, with TRBD1 matching over 7 bases. This CDR3 is built from 15 residues. The trim removed 3 bases at V and 3 bases at J, leaving 4 bases unmatched. The germline CDR1 and CDR2 sequences are LNHNV and YYDKDF (reference sequence). The CDR3 DNA reads as TGTGCCACCAGCAGGGAGGGGGCGGCTAATGAAAAACTGTTTTTT. Protein sequence: CATSREGAANEKLFF.

The chain couples TRBV20-1 to TRBJ2-1, with 16 bases identical to TRBD2. Trimming took 1 base from V and 4 from J; bases not matched to a gene: 7. CDR1 and CDR2 from the germline V gene are DFQATT and SNEGSKA (reference sequence). The CDR3 sequence is 18 residues long. The CDR3 nucleotides read TGCAGTGCTAGAGGGGGGACTAGCGGGAGGGCCCTATACAATGAGCAGTTCTTC. Encoded protein: CSARGGTSGRALYNEQFF.

Only a few counts were recorded for this clonotype. The chain has TRBV20-1 and TRBJ2-5, with D perhaps TRBD2 (5 bases). Trimming stripped 3 bases from V and 5 bases from J, with 16 bases between. Germline CDR1 and CDR2: DFQATT and SNEGSKA (reference sequence). There are 14 residues in the CDR3. CDR3 bases: TGCAGTGCTAGCCAGGCCCTTAGAGGGGAGACCCAGTACTTC. This translates into CSASQALRGETQYF.

This chain uses TRBV2 with TRBJ1-1; D not certain. In germline, CDR1 is SNHLY, CDR2 FYNNEI. Trimming left V 1 base short and J 7 bases short, with 4 bases between. This CDR3 region has 11 residues. CDR3 nucleotide sequence: TGTGCCAGCAGTGAAGACAGTGAAGCTTTCTTT. This gives the protein CASSEDSEAFF.

A few counts support this clonotype. CDR3 in amino acids: CATGPYNEQFF. CDR3 sequence (DNA): TGTGCCACGGGACCTTACAATGAGCAGTTCTTC. The chain carries TRBV24-1 and TRBJ2-1; the D call may be TRBD1 or TRBD2 (5 bases each). The V gene's germline CDR1 is KGHDR and CDR2 SFDVKD. The V and J ends lost 10 bases and 4 bases respectively, with 7 bases between them. The CDR3 has 11 amino acids.

The chain couples TRBV5-1 to TRBJ2-3; 9 bases line up with TRBD1. The CDR3 runs 18 residues. Trimming removed 0 bases from V and 2 bases from J; junction bases left unmatched: 10. Germline CDR1 SGHRS, CDR2 YFSETQ. Written as DNA, the CDR3 is TGCGCCAGCAGCTTGGACGAACCCGGGACAGGGCCCACAGATACGCAGTATTTT. This translates into CASSLDEPGTGPTDTQYF.